The 10 T cell receptor beta chains presented below share a single source sample, sequenced in a study of blood T cell repertoires in COVID-19. Some clones are missing from TCRdb's copy, which holds only in-frame ones; the method was immunoSEQ multiplex PCR. In the table there are 150,000 or so clones, approximately 82% of which are singletons. Input material: PBMCs or T cells enriched from blood (not recorded which). Receptors were obtained from a man in his fifties or sixties who had recovered from COVID-19.

The chain links TRBV5-1 to TRBJ1-2; TRBD1 matches 7 bases. Germline V CDR1 and CDR2: SGHRS, YFSETQ. J was trimmed by 2 bases and V by 0 bases; bases with no gene match: 7. The CDR3 has 16 amino acids. The CDR3: CASSLGKPGQNYGYTF. The CDR3 bases are TGCGCCAGCAGCTTGGGAAAACCGGGACAGAACTATGGCTACACCTTC.

The chain combines TRBV11-2 with TRBJ2-5; 11 bases align to TRBD2. This CDR3 contains 15 residues. V was pared by 7 bases and J by 2 bases, with 6 bases of the junction left unmatched. The germline V gene has CDR1 SGHAT and CDR2 FQNNGV. The CDR3 coding sequence is TGTGCCAGCACCGTTATAGCGGGGGGGCAAGAGACCCAGTACTTC. Protein product: CASTVIAGGQETQYF.

V usage is TRBV19 and J usage is TRBJ2-7; TRBD1 matches at 11 bases. The junction had 4 bases not matched to a gene; V was cut back by 6 bases and J by 0 bases. The length of the CDR3 is 15 residues. Germline V gene lookup returns CDR1 LNHDA and CDR2 SQIVND (reference sequence). CDR3 protein: CASSRDRGNSYEQYF. In DNA, the CDR3 is TGTGCCAGTAGCAGGGACAGGGGGAACTCCTACGAGCAGTACTTC.

The gene calls are TRBV12-3 or TRBV12-4 and TRBJ1-2; D possibly corresponds to TRBD1 (5 bases). The CDR3 extends over 12 amino acids. Trimming pared 4 bases from V and 7 bases from J, leaving 10 bases between. The DNA of the CDR3 is TGTGCCAGCAGTTATGGCAGGGCTGGCTACACCTTC. Translation gives CASSYGRAGYTF.

The rearrangement joins TRBV28 to TRBJ1-5; 7 bases match TRBD1. J gave up 1 base and V 6 bases, and 6 bases lay outside the gene matches. The germline V gene encodes CDR1 MDHEN and CDR2 SYDVKM. CDR3 size: 15 residues. The CDR3 reads CASSRSQGSNQPQHF. CDR3 DNA sequence: TGTGCCAGCAGCCGGTCACAGGGGAGCAATCAGCCCCAGCATTTT. The full variable domain, completed using reference TRBV28 and TRBJ1-5, is DVKVTQSSRYLVKRTGEKVFLECVQDMDHENMFWYRQDPGLGLRLIYFSYDVKMKEKGDIPEGYSVSREKKERFSLILESASTNQTSMYLCASSRSQGSNQPQHFGDGTRLSIL.

The chain has TRBV3-1 (or the pseudogene TRBV3-2) and TRBJ1-2, with D possibly being TRBD1 (6 bases). This CDR3 has 13 residues. From germline, CDR1 is LGHDT and CDR2 YNNKEL (reference sequence). Deletions cut 3 bases from V and 8 bases from J, with 13 bases between. Here the CDR3 reads CASSQSHRDGYTF. As DNA, the CDR3 is TGTGCCAGCAGCCAGTCCCACAGGGACGGCTACACCTTC.

The V gene is TRBV5-1, the J gene TRBJ1-3, with D possibly being TRBD1 (5 bases). The CDR3 has 15 amino acids. Germline-derived CDR1 and CDR2 are SGHRS and YFSETQ. The germline V and J ends were trimmed by 6 bases and 0 bases, with 13 bases remaining between them. The CDR3 sequence is CASTKDTYSGNTIYF. The CDR3 DNA follows: TGCGCCAGCACCAAGGACACCTACTCTGGAAACACCATATATTTT.

The chain carries TRBV7-9 and TRBJ1-4; 8 positions agree with TRBD1. V lost 3 bases, J lost 9 bases, and 12 bases stayed unmatched. The CDR3 runs 16 residues. Germline-derived CDR1 and CDR2 are SEHNR and FQNEAQ (reference sequence). This chain's CDR3 is CASSLGGQGPTQKLFF. The CDR3 DNA reads as TGTGCCAGCAGCTTGGGTGGACAGGGACCCACCCAAAAACTGTTTTTT. Filled out from reference TRBV7-9 and TRBJ1-4, the complete variable domain reads DTGVSQNPRHKITKRGQNVTFRCDPISEHNRLYWYRQTLGQGPEFLTYFQNEAQLEKSRLLSDRFSAERPKGSFSTLEIQRTEQGDSAMYLCASSLGGQGPTQKLFFGSGTQLSVL.

V is TRBV7-2 and J is TRBJ2-7; D may be TRBD2 (6 bases). V lost 5 bases and J 0 bases, leaving 8 bases between the germline ends. CDR1 SGHTA and CDR2 FQGNSA come from the germline V gene. The CDR3 loop spans 13 amino acids. In nucleotides, the CDR3 is TGTGCCAGCAGCCGCGGGGACTCCTACGAGCAGTACTTC. This sequence encodes CASSRGDSYEQYF.

Only one count was recorded for this clone. The genes are TRBV7-9 and TRBJ1-3; D is undetermined. The ends were cut back, 3 bases at V and 1 base at J, with 10 bases in the middle. The V gene's germline CDR1 is SEHNR and CDR2 FQNEAQ (reference sequence). The CDR3 totals 15 residues. The CDR3 region has the DNA TGTGCCAGCAGCTTCGGAGATCTTTCTGGAAACACCATATATTTT. It is translated as CASSFGDLSGNTIYF.